This is a list of T cell receptor beta chains from one sample in a study of T cell responses to AZD1222 COVID-19 vaccine. Using immunoSEQ multiplex PCR, the repertoire was profiled, and TCRdb retains in-frame clones only, with some absent. The data show 130,000 to 150,000 clones, around 93% seen once. This specimen consisted of peripheral blood, obtained on day 0 of AZD1222 vaccination. Receptors originate from an adult in good health. The CDR3 runs from the conserved cysteine through the conserved F or W. Fields, in order: J gene, V gene, CDR3 protein.

J gene: TRBJ2-2; V gene: TRBV24-1; CDR3 protein: CATSDGYTGELFF
J gene: TRBJ1-3; V gene: TRBV6-6; CDR3 protein: CASALGGARGNTIYF
J gene: TRBJ2-7; V gene: TRBV11-2; CDR3 protein: CASSFGGARDEQYF
J gene: TRBJ2-7; V gene: TRBV5-1; CDR3 protein: CASSVDRGTYEQYF
J gene: TRBJ2-3; V gene: TRBV7-2; CDR3 protein: CASSPPGLKISTDTQYF
J gene: TRBJ2-3; V gene: TRBV6-5; CDR3 protein: CASNRGLAGTDTQYF
J gene: TRBJ1-6; V gene: TRBV15; CDR3 protein: CATSPSLRPLGGNSPLHF
J gene: TRBJ1-2; V gene: TRBV5-4; CDR3 protein: CASKLDLQGGGYTF
J gene: TRBJ1-2; V gene: TRBV24-1; CDR3 protein: CATSAAGGNGYTF
J gene: TRBJ1-1; V gene: TRBV19; CDR3 protein: CASSIVQGSTEAFF
J gene: TRBJ2-7; V gene: TRBV19; CDR3 protein: CASSPHRTGGLSYEQYF
J gene: TRBJ2-1; V gene: TRBV19; CDR3 protein: CASSIRQGGSGGPPEQFF
J gene: TRBJ1-1; V gene: TRBV29-1; CDR3 protein: CSVESSATSDTEAFF
J gene: TRBJ2-5; V gene: TRBV5-1; CDR3 protein: CASSFQAMQETQYF
J gene: TRBJ2-5; V gene: TRBV19; CDR3 protein: CASSFDREETQYF
J gene: TRBJ1-3; V gene: TRBV5-5; CDR3 protein: CASSPGFGNTIYF
J gene: TRBJ1-6; V gene: TRBV28; CDR3 protein: CASKGSYNSPLHF
J gene: TRBJ1-3; V gene: TRBV2; CDR3 protein: CASSHGQNSGNTIYF
J gene: TRBJ1-1; V gene: TRBV25-1; CDR3 protein: CASSGSMNTEAFF
J gene: TRBJ1-3; V gene: TRBV29-1; CDR3 protein: CSVGDRGSGNTIYF
J gene: TRBJ2-7; V gene: TRBV6-5; CDR3 protein: CASSLAGSYEQYF
J gene: TRBJ2-7; V gene: TRBV20-1; CDR3 protein: CSASRNYEQYF
J gene: TRBJ2-7; V gene: TRBV27; CDR3 protein: CASSPPWAPYEQYF
J gene: TRBJ2-7; V gene: TRBV3-1/TRBV3-2; CDR3 protein: CASSQLYEQYF
J gene: TRBJ1-1; V gene: TRBV3-1/TRBV3-2; CDR3 protein: CASSSRHQPTGEAFF
J gene: TRBJ1-1; V gene: TRBV7-8; CDR3 protein: CASSLGQGMNTEAFF
J gene: TRBJ1-2; V gene: TRBV18; CDR3 protein: CASSPGTGGAGYTF
J gene: TRBJ2-1; V gene: TRBV5-4; CDR3 protein: CASSSWNSYNEQFF
J gene: TRBJ1-1; V gene: TRBV6-6; CDR3 protein: CASRDTQGGVNTEAFF
J gene: TRBJ1-4; V gene: TRBV9; CDR3 protein: CASERGDPRNEKLFF
J gene: TRBJ1-1; V gene: TRBV7-9; CDR3 protein: CASSLTTGAAEAFF
J gene: TRBJ2-3; V gene: TRBV4-1; CDR3 protein: CASSHPTDTQYF
J gene: TRBJ1-1; V gene: TRBV6-5; CDR3 protein: CASSYSKIGPEAFF
J gene: TRBJ1-6; V gene: TRBV19; CDR3 protein: CASSLRQGRAPLHF
J gene: TRBJ1-1; V gene: TRBV5-1; CDR3 protein: CASGQGAADTEAFF
J gene: TRBJ1-5; V gene: TRBV6-5; CDR3 protein: CASSREGGSNQPQHF
J gene: TRBJ2-1; V gene: TRBV9; CDR3 protein: CASSPGGTINEQFF
J gene: TRBJ2-7; V gene: TRBV7-3; CDR3 protein: CASSLTLSGKQYF
J gene: TRBJ1-1; V gene: TRBV6-5; CDR3 protein: CASRRGDRGNTEAFF
J gene: TRBJ2-7; V gene: TRBV21-1; CDR3 protein: CASSYRFSYEQYF
J gene: TRBJ2-5; V gene: TRBV12-3/TRBV12-4; CDR3 protein: CASSLSRGATQYF
J gene: TRBJ1-6; V gene: TRBV27; CDR3 protein: CASSAKTGTYNSPLHF